Following are 32 T cell receptor beta chains from one sample sequenced in a study of shared clonotypes between healthy human individuals. The assay was immunoSEQ multiplex PCR, and TCRdb's table has in-frame clones only and misses some. The table includes roughly 300,000 clones, roughly 91% detected once. Source material: memory CD8+ T cells sorted from blood. Subset of the sample: CD45RO+ cells pooled with CCR7-negative TemRA cells. The receptors stem from a man aged 18 to 29 in good health.

The CDR3 protein is CASSTGTSAYEQYF. In DNA form, the CDR3 reads TGTGCCAGCAGCACCGGGACTAGTGCTTACGAGCAGTACTTC. The chain links TRBV7-9 to TRBJ2-7, with 8 bases matching TRBD2. Germline V gene sequence: CDR1 SEHNR, CDR2 FQNEAQ (reference sequence). With 5 bases clipped from V and 4 bases from J, the junction kept 7 bases outside the gene matches. There are 14 residues in the CDR3.

The gene calls are TRBV28 and TRBJ2-7; perhaps TRBD2 as D (5 bases). The CDR3 has 17 residues. CDR1 and CDR2 (germline): MDHEN, SYDVKM. V gave up 3 bases and J gave up 5 bases, with 23 bases separating them. CDR3 coding DNA: TGTGCCAGCAGTTTTCTCGGGATTGAGGCAGGCATAGACGAGCAGTACTTC. It yields the protein CASSFLGIEAGIDEQYF.

This sequence joins TRBV7-9 and TRBJ2-3, with 9 nucleotides matching TRBD2. The junction had 2 bases not matched to a gene; V was cut back by 0 bases and J by 4 bases. Germline V gene lookup returns CDR1 SEHNR and CDR2 FQNEAQ (reference sequence). The CDR3 extends over 15 amino acids. This CDR3 reads CASSLAAGGSDTQYF. For the CDR3, the DNA is TGTGCCAGCAGCTTAGCAGCGGGGGGTTCAGATACGCAGTATTTT.

This chain connects TRBV5-1 to TRBJ2-7; D is perhaps TRBD1 (5 bases). The CDR3 has 17 amino acids. Germline CDR1 and CDR2: SGHRS and YFSETQ. Trimming removed 3 bases at V and 3 bases at J, with 22 bases between. The CDR3 DNA reads as TGCGCCAGCAGCTGGGCACCACTTGACAGCTTCTTCTACGAGCAGTACTTC. It specifies CASSWAPLDSFFYEQYF.

The chain recombines TRBV5-6 with TRBJ1-1; 9 nucleotides agree with TRBD1. V gave up 0 bases and J gave up 0 bases; unmatched junction bases: 3. Germline CDR1 and CDR2: SGHDT and YYEEEE. The CDR3 is 16 residues long. Written as DNA, the CDR3 is TGTGCCAGCAGCTTGGCCGGACAGGGGTTGAACACTGAAGCTTTCTTT. Translated: CASSLAGQGLNTEAFF.

The V call is TRBV5-4, the J call TRBJ2-6; TRBD1 aligns across 9 bases. CDR1 and CDR2 (germline): SGHNT, YYREEE (reference sequence). This CDR3 region has 17 residues. The V gene end was trimmed by 0 bases and the J gene end by 2 bases; junction bases not matched to a gene: 3. The CDR3 bases are TGTGCCAGCAGCTTGGACAGGGGGCTAACTGGGGCCAACGTCCTGACTTTC. Encoded protein: CASSLDRGLTGANVLTF.

The V gene is TRBV15, the J gene TRBJ2-5; 9 nucleotides line up with TRBD2. The CDR3 consists of 15 residues. Germline V CDR1 and CDR2: LNHNV, YYDKDF (reference sequence). J was trimmed by 5 bases and V by 1 base; bases with no gene match: 5. As DNA, the CDR3 is TGTGCCACCAGCAGAGTGCGGGAGGGATACGAGACCCAGTACTTC. Translation: CATSRVREGYETQYF.

The genes are TRBV6-5 and TRBJ2-7; 9 nucleotides align to TRBD2. Germline CDR1 reads MNHEY; CDR2 reads SVGAGI. This CDR3 has 14 amino acids. The V segment lost 6 bases and the J segment 3 bases; nucleotides outside the gene matches: 6. The CDR3, as DNA: TGTGCCAGCAGCCGAGCGGGAGGAGGCTACGAGCAGTACTTC. It translates to CASSRAGGGYEQYF.

The V call is TRBV30, the J call TRBJ1-5; no definite D call. Trimming shortened V by 2 bases and J by 3 bases, and 14 bases separated the two germline ends. The CDR3 length is 15 residues. The germline V gene has CDR1 GTSNPN and CDR2 SVGIG (reference sequence). CDR3 region: CAWSKKAPDNQPQHF. In DNA form, the CDR3 reads TGTGCCTGGAGTAAAAAAGCCCCAGACAATCAGCCCCAGCATTTT.

This rearrangement joins TRBV6-1 to TRBJ1-2; TRBD1 aligns across 9 bases. The CDR3 contains 14 residues. V was pared by 4 bases and J by 7 bases, with 7 bases of the junction left unmatched. Looked up from germline, CDR1 is MNHNS and CDR2 is SASEGT. CDR3: CASSALQGASGYTF. The DNA for the CDR3 is TGTGCCAGCAGTGCCCTACAGGGGGCTAGTGGCTACACCTTC.

The chain couples TRBV19 to TRBJ2-1; TRBD2 aligns across 12 bases. Unmatched junction bases numbered 9, after V lost 7 bases and J lost 8 bases. CDR3 length: 15 amino acids. CDR1 and CDR2 (germline): LNHDA, SQIVND (reference sequence). The DNA of the CDR3 is TGTGCCAGTACCCCCCTAGCGGGAGGGACATATGAGCAGTTCTTC. Amino acid sequence: CASTPLAGGTYEQFF.

This clone was seen a few times. The chain uses TRBV19 and TRBJ2-7, with a possible D match to TRBD1 (5 bases). This CDR3 spans 13 amino acids. The germline gives CDR1 LNHDA, CDR2 SQIVND (reference sequence). The V end was cut by 1 base, the J end by 3 bases, with 7 bases between. The CDR3 sequence is CASSIGQYYEQYF. For the CDR3, the DNA is TGTGCCAGTAGTATAGGACAGTACTACGAGCAGTACTTC.

The chain employs TRBV10-3 and TRBJ2-5, with TRBD1 matching 7 bases. The germline gives CDR1 ENHRY, CDR2 SYGVKD. This CDR3 has 15 amino acids. Unmatched junction bases numbered 5, after V lost 2 bases and J lost 2 bases. DNA of the CDR3: TGTGCCATCAGTGAGACGGGACAGCTTCAAGAGACCCAGTACTTC. This encodes CAISETGQLQETQYF.

This rearrangement joins TRBV4-1 to TRBJ2-1; D is undetermined. The germline CDR1 and CDR2 sequences are MGHRA and YSYEKL. Trimming took 3 bases from V and 6 from J, leaving 12 bases between them. This CDR3 contains 14 residues. The DNA for the CDR3 is TGCGCCAGCAGCCATGGACCTGATGGCAATGAGCAGTTCTTC. Translation: CASSHGPDGNEQFF.

This chain links TRBV11-2 with TRBJ2-2; D possibly corresponds to TRBD2 (6 bases). CDR1 is SGHAT and CDR2 is FQNNGV in the germline V gene. V lost 5 bases to trimming and J lost 4 bases, with 14 bases between them. The CDR3 contains 15 residues. This CDR3 reads CASSPLTGATGELFF. For the CDR3, the DNA is TGTGCCAGCAGCCCCTTGACGGGAGCCACCGGGGAGCTGTTTTTT.

The gene calls are TRBV5-1 and TRBJ1-2, with D perhaps TRBD1 (6 bases). CDR1 is SGHRS and CDR2 is YFSETQ in the germline V gene. This CDR3 comprises 18 residues. V gave up 1 base and J gave up 4 bases, with 23 bases separating them. The CDR3 is CASSLFSQFLGGSYGYTF. CDR3 DNA sequence: TGCGCCAGCAGCTTGTTTTCCCAGTTTTTGGGGGGCAGCTATGGCTACACCTTC.

This clone was picked up a small number of times. The J gene is TRBJ2-1, the V gene TRBV11-3, with D perhaps TRBD1 (6 bases). This CDR3 has 16 amino acids. The germline V gene has CDR1 SGHNT and CDR2 YENEEA. Trimming pared 5 bases from V and 9 bases from J, leaving 23 bases between. The DNA of the CDR3 is TGTGCCAGCAGCCCTCCCCGGCAGGGGCCTGGTGGTGAGCAGTTCTTC. Amino acids: CASSPPRQGPGGEQFF. Filled out from reference TRBV11-3 and TRBJ2-1, the complete variable domain reads EAGVVQSPRYKIIEKKQPVAFWCNPISGHNTLYWYLQNLGQGPELLIRYENEEAVDDSQLPKDRFSAERLKGVDSTLKIQPAELGDSAVYLCASSPPRQGPGGEQFFGPGTRLTVL.

The chain couples TRBV6-4 to TRBJ2-3; D not resolved. V lost 2 bases, J lost 2 bases, and 8 bases lay in between. Per germline, CDR1 MRHNA and CDR2 SNTAGT. CDR3 length equals 14 residues. The CDR3 DNA sequence: TGTGCCAGCAGTGACCTGCCCGACACAGATACGCAGTATTTT. Translation gives CASSDLPDTDTQYF.

The chain carries TRBV27 and TRBJ2-3, with TRBD2 matching over 8 bases. V was clipped by 4 bases and J by 1 base; unmatched bases: 13. Looked up from germline, CDR1 is MNHEY and CDR2 is SMNVEV (reference sequence). The length of the CDR3 is 18 residues. The CDR3 DNA is TGTGCCAGCAGTTCCCAGTCGGATGTTAGCGGGGGCACAGATACGCAGTATTTT. Translation: CASSSQSDVSGGTDTQYF.

The chain has TRBV30 and TRBJ2-7; 7 bases fit TRBD1. After removal of 0 bases from V and 1 base from J, the junction contained 3 bases not matched to a gene. The CDR3 extends over 14 amino acids. Germline V gene sequence: CDR1 GTSNPN, CDR2 SVGIG (reference sequence). DNA of the CDR3: TGTGCCTGGAGTGTACAGGGGTTATCCTACGAGCAGTACTTC. This translates into CAWSVQGLSYEQYF.

The chain is built from TRBV4-1 and TRBJ1-2, with 9 positions matching TRBD1. The CDR3 consists of 15 residues. The V and J ends lost 1 base and 5 bases, in that order; junction bases with no gene match: 5. The germline V gene encodes CDR1 MGHRA and CDR2 YSYEKL. This CDR3 reads CASSQVTGGKYGYTF. The DNA of the CDR3 is TGCGCCAGCAGCCAAGTGACAGGGGGGAAATATGGCTACACCTTC.

V usage is TRBV30 and J usage is TRBJ1-6; no reliable D call. This CDR3 contains 12 residues. V dropped 3 bases and J dropped 5 bases, with 5 bases sitting between them. Germline V gives CDR1 GTSNPN, CDR2 SVGIG (reference sequence). The CDR3 region is CAWRGNNSPLHF. The CDR3 nucleotides are TGTGCCTGGAGGGGGAATAATTCACCCCTCCACTTT.

The CDR3 nucleotides read TGTGCCAGCAGCTTCCTGGCCTCGGCCGGGGAGCTGTTTTTT. It specifies CASSFLASAGELFF. The rearrangement links TRBV7-9 to TRBJ2-2; the D is unclear. Deletions cut 3 bases from V and 6 bases from J, with 11 bases between. Germline lookup yields CDR1 SEHNR and CDR2 FQNEAQ (reference sequence). This CDR3 is 14 amino acids long.

The chain recombines TRBV7-9 with TRBJ2-3; D may be TRBD2 (6 bases). CDR1 is SEHNR and CDR2 is FQNEAQ in the germline V gene (reference sequence). Deletions cut 5 bases from V and 6 bases from J, with 15 bases between. The CDR3 has 14 amino acids. For the CDR3, the DNA is TGTGCCAGCAGCCCCCCCGAGCGGGTGGATACGCAGTATTTT. Translation: CASSPPERVDTQYF.

The chain uses TRBV6-5 and TRBJ2-7; the D is unclear. CDR1 is MNHEY, CDR2 SVGAGI, per germline. The CDR3 has 13 residues. Trimming stripped 6 bases from V and 2 bases from J, with 11 bases between. CDR3 residues: CASRSDGPYEQYF. CDR3 sequence (DNA): TGTGCCAGCAGATCGGACGGACCCTACGAGCAGTACTTC.

The chain is built from TRBV18 and TRBJ2-7, with 9 bases aligning to TRBD1. Germline values: CDR1 KGHSH, CDR2 LQKENI. The junction had 12 bases not matched to a gene; V was cut back by 6 bases and J by 0 bases. This CDR3 is 17 amino acids long. Here the CDR3 reads CASSGQGSWTRSYEQYF. The CDR3 DNA sequence: TGTGCCAGCTCGGGACAGGGATCCTGGACCCGCTCCTACGAGCAGTACTTC. Based on the CDR3 plus reference TRBV18 and TRBJ2-7, the full variable domain is NAGVMQNPRHLVRRRGQEARLRCSPMKGHSHVYWYRQLPEEGLKFMVYLQKENIIDESGMPKERFSAEFPKEGPSILRIQQVVRGDSAAYFCASSGQGSWTRSYEQYFGPGTRLTVT.

The V call is TRBV28, the J call TRBJ1-5; D not certain. Germline V CDR1 and CDR2: MDHEN, SYDVKM. Trimming shortened V by 6 bases and J by 6 bases, and 12 bases separated the two germline ends. The CDR3 length is 13 residues. Here the CDR3 reads CASSTPLGQPQHF. The CDR3 DNA follows: TGTGCCAGCAGCACGCCGCTAGGTCAGCCCCAGCATTTT.

This chain joins TRBV5-6 and TRBJ2-2, with 9 bases matching TRBD1. The J segment lost 7 bases and the V segment lost 4 bases, leaving 20 bases of the junction unmatched. Germline V gene lookup returns CDR1 SGHDT and CDR2 YYEEEE. The CDR3 consists of 19 residues. CDR3 protein: CASSVPKVTLGQGVGELFF. CDR3 coding DNA: TGTGCCAGCAGCGTCCCTAAGGTCACCCTGGGACAGGGAGTCGGGGAGCTGTTTTTT.

This clone was recorded many times. J is TRBJ2-1 and V is TRBV14, with TRBD2 as a possible D gene (5 bases). The CDR3 sequence is 14 residues long. V was shortened by 5 bases and J by 8 bases, with 16 bases between the two germline ends. Germline CDR1 SGHDN, CDR2 FVKESK. The CDR3 DNA reads as TGTGCCAGCAGCACTTATCAGTGGGAGCATGAGCAGTTCTTC. This sequence encodes CASSTYQWEHEQFF.

This chain joins TRBV2 and TRBJ1-5, with 10 bases aligning to TRBD1. CDR3 length equals 14 residues. After removal of 6 bases from V and 4 bases from J, the junction contained 3 bases not matched to a gene. CDR1 is SNHLY, CDR2 FYNNEI, per germline. CDR3 residues: CASSEDRGNQPQHF. In nucleotides, the CDR3 is TGTGCCAGCAGCGAGGACAGGGGGAATCAGCCCCAGCATTTT.

CDR3 sequence (DNA): TGTGCCAGCAGCCAAGAGTGGCCTAGCGGGAGGGAAGAGACCCAGTACTTC. It specifies CASSQEWPSGREETQYF. This chain connects TRBV14 to TRBJ2-5, with TRBD2 matching 12 bases. The junction had 5 bases not matched to a gene; V was cut back by 0 bases and J by 3 bases. This CDR3 contains 17 residues. From germline, CDR1 is SGHDN and CDR2 FVKESK.

The chain has TRBV5-4 and TRBJ2-2; D remains ambiguous. The V gene lost 0 bases and the J gene lost 4 bases, with 7 bases spanning the gap. Per the germline V gene, CDR1 is SGHNT and CDR2 is YYREEE (reference sequence). The CDR3 spans 14 residues. This chain's CDR3 is CASSLDGTTGELFF. As DNA, the CDR3 is TGTGCCAGCAGCTTGGATGGCACCACCGGGGAGCTGTTTTTT.